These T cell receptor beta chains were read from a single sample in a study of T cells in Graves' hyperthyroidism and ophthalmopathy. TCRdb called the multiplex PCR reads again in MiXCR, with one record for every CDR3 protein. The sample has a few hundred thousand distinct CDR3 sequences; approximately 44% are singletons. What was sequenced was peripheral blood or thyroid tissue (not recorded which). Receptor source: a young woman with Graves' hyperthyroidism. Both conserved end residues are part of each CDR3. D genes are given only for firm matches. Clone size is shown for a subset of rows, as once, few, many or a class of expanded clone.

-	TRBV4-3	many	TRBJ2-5	TGCGCCAGCAGCCAAGATTTGCCCTCCCCGACCCAGTACTTC	CASSQDLPSPTQYF
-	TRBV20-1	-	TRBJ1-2	TGCAGTGCCCCTGTTTCGGGTGGCTACACCTTC	CSAPVSGGYTF
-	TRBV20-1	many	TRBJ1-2	TGCAGTGCACGGCCGGCGGGCTATGGCTACACCTTC	CSARPAGYGYTF
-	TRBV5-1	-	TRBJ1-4	TGTGCCAGCAGCTTGGCCGTGATCATTGGTGAAAAACTGTTTTTT	CASSLAVIIGEKLFF
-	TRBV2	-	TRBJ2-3	TGTGCCAGCAGCCAAGGAAGCACAGATACGCAGTATTTT	CASSQGSTDTQYF
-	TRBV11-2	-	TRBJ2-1	TGTGCCAGCAGCTTAGGGGTGCAGTTCTTC	CASSLGVQFF
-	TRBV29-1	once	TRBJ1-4	TGCAGCGTTGAACAAGGGAATGAAAAACTGTTTTTT	CSVEQGNEKLFF
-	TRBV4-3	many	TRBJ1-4	TGCGCCAGCAGCCAAGAGGCGGGAAAACTGTTTTTT	CASSQEAGKLFF
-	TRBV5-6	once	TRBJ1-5	TGTGCCAGCAGCTCTCGGACAGTCGGGTACGAGCATTTT	CASSSRTVGYEHF
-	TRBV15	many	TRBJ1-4	TGTGCCACCAGCAGAGATCTAAACATAAATGAAAAACTGTTTTTT	CATSRDLNINEKLFF
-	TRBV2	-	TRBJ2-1	TGTGCCTGCGCCCGCACATACAATGAGCAGTTCTTC	CACARTYNEQFF
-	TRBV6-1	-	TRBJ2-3	TGTGCCAGCAGTGAAAATTGGAGACTACGACCTTATACGCAGTATTTT	CASSENWRLRPYTQYF
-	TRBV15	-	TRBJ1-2	TGTGCCACCAGCAGTGATATGGGTAACTATGGCTACACCTTC	CATSSDMGNYGYTF
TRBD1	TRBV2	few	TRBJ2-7	TGTGCCAGCAGTGATGACAGGGTGTACGAGCAGTACTTC	CASSDDRVYEQYF
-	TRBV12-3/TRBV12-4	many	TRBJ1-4	TGTGCCAGCAGCGTTGGGGCAACTAATGAAAAACTGTTTTTT	CASSVGATNEKLFF